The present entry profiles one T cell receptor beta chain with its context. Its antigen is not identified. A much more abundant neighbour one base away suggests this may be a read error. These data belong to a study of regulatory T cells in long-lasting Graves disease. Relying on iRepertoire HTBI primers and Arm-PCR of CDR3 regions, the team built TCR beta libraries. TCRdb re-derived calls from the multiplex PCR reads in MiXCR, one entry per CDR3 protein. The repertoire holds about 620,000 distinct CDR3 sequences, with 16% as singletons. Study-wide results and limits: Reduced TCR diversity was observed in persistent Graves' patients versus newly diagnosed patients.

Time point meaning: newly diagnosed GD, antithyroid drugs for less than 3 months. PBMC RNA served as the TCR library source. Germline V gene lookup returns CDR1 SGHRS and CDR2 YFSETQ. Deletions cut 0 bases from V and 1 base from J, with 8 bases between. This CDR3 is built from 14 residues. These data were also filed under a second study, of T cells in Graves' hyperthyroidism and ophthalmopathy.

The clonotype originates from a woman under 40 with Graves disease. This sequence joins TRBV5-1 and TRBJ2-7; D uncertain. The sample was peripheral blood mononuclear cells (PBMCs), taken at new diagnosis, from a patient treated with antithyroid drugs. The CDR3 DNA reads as TGCGCCAGCAGCTTGGAAGGGCCGTCCTACGAGCAGTACTTC. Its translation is CASSLEGPSYEQYF. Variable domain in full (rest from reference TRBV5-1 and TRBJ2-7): KAGVTQTPRYLIKTRGQQVTLSCSPISGHRSVSWYQQTPGQGLQFLFEYFSETQRNKGNFPGRFSGRQFSNSRSEMNVSTLELGDSALYLCASSLEGPSYEQYFGPGTRLTVT.